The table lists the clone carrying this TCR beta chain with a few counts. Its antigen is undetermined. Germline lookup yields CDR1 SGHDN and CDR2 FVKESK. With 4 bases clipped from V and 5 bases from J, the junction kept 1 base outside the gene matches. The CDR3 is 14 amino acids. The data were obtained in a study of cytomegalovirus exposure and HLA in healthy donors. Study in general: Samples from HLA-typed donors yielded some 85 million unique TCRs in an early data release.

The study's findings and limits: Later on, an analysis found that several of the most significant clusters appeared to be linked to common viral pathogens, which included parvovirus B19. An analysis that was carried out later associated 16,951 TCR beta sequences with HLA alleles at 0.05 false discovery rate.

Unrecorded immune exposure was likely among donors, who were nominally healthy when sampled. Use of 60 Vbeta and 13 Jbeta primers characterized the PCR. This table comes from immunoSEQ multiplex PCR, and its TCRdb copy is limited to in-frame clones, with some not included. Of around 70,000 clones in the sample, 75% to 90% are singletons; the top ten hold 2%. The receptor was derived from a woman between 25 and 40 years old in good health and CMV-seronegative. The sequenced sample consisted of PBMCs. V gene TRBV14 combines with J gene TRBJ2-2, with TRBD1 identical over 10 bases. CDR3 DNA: TGTGCCAGCAGCCCGGGACAGGGGACCGGGGAGCTGTTTTTT. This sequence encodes CASSPGQGTGELFF.